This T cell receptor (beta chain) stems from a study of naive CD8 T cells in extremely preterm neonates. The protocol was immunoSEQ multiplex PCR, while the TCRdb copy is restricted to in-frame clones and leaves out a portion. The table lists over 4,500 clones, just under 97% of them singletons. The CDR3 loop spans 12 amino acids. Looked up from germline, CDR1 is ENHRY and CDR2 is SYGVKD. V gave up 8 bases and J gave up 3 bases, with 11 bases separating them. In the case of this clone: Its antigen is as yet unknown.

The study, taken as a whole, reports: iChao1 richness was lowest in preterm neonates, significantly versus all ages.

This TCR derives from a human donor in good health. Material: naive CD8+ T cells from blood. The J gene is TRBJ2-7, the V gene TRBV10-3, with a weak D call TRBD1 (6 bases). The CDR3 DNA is TGTGCCATCGGACAGCCTAACTACGAGCAGTACTTC. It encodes CAIGQPNYEQYF.